The present TCR beta chain was sequenced within a study of blood T cell repertoires in COVID-19. The overall study: Donors in the United States, Italy and Spain gave samples during acute or convalescent COVID-19. In each case, the material was cDNA or gDNA derived from T cells, B-cell-depleted T cells, or PBMCs.

V was clipped by 4 bases and J by 5 bases, with 12 bases between them. The CDR3 is 13 amino acids. Germline V gene data show CDR1 as GTSNPN and CDR2 as SVGIG (reference sequence). In the source study's methods: Quantification of nucleated cells was approximated via reference gene primer amplification. Sequencing used immunoSEQ multiplex PCR; TCRdb keeps in-frame clones, though not all of them. That table gives V, J and clone size, and the DNA gave D and trimming. Among 150,000 to 180,000 clones listed, about four fifths were seen once. The chain joins TRBV30 to TRBJ2-1, with TRBD2 as a possible D gene (6 bases). The source of this sequence is a woman aged 55-69 years with acute or convalescent COVID-19. The sequenced sample consisted of peripheral blood. The DNA of the CDR3 is TGTGCCTGGATGGAGGGTTCCCACAATGAGCAGTTCTTC. Its translation is CAWMEGSHNEQFF.